The sample holds a few counts of the clone carrying this T cell receptor (beta chain). Antigen specificity is unknown. The sample is drawn from a study of tumour-infiltrating T cells in Burkitt lymphoma. Study in general: Patients covered every epidemiological subtype of Burkitt lymphoma.

General study results and limits: Several public clonotypes were shared across many Burkitt lymphoma patients.

Germline assignment: CDR1 DFQATT and CDR2 SNEGSKA (reference sequence). J was trimmed by 12 bases and V by 6 bases; bases with no gene match: 7. The CDR3 length is 11 residues. TCRdb's copy holds only in-frame clones and misses some; the assay was immunoSEQ multiplex PCR. Of around 2,200 clones listed, under 15% are singletons. The sample comprised tumor tissue. This TCR came from a human donor with Burkitt lymphoma. The chain recombines TRBV20-1 with TRBJ2-3; 9 bases match TRBD2. This chain's CDR3 is CSASLAGYQYF. CDR3 sequence (DNA): TGCAGTGCATCCCTAGCGGGGTACCAGTATTTT.